This section outlines one TCR beta chain sequence together with its context. Its antigen target is currently unknown. Base quality data are lacking; no much larger clone is found one base away. The germline ends are 12 bases apart after V is trimmed by 5 bases and J by 5 bases. The germline V gene sets CDR1 to SGHAT and CDR2 to FQNNGV. The CDR3 runs 14 amino acids, cysteine and phenylalanine included. CDR3 DNA only is kept here, 42 bases in frame from base 1. This specimen belongs to a study of Ad26.COV2.S vaccination and SARS-CoV-2 variants (dated by TCRdb to about 2021). Concerning the study at large: Vaccine-arm donors came from COV1001, a multicentre, randomized, double-blind, placebo-controlled phase I-IIa trial of Ad26.COV2.S in healthy adults. Ad26.COV2.S was administered intramuscularly at 5 x 10^10 or 1 x 10^11 viral particles, either as a single shot or as two shots given 56 days apart. The specificity and breadth of SARS-CoV-2-reactive T cell receptors after Ad26.COV2.S vaccination were assessed by TCRbeta repertoire sequencing. A total of approximately 30 samples were included in the TCR-sequenced set, comprising around 19 Ad26.COV2.S vaccine recipients, 5 placebo recipients and 8 SARS-CoV-2 convalescent individuals. Trial participants were randomized into five groups of five, in which low-dose or high-dose Ad26.COV2.S was given once or twice, or placebo was given on both occasions. Investigators did not know the trial group allocation while performing experiments and assessing outcomes.

The paper's findings and limits, for the study overall: Compared with placebo recipients, Ad26.COV2.S recipients showed higher spike-specific TCR breadth (P = 0.0014). The study lacked the statistical power to compare responses across vaccine doses or regimens. The authors noted that the TCR breadth and depth analyses may have underestimated total T cell responses. Substantial breadth of spike-specific CD8+ and CD4+ T cell responses was reported after vaccination. Vaccine and placebo recipients had comparable non-spike TCR breadth, which fits with the vaccine containing only spike.

In light of the paper, this sample's treatment or condition label describes: roughly 18 received Ad26.COV2.S at low or high dose, single or two shots; about 5 received placebo; per-sample allocation not given. Repertoires of vaccine and placebo recipients were sequenced from samples collected on day 63 after the first injection. Between 29 July and 7 August 2020, Cohort 1b enrolled around 25 adults aged 18-55 years at one site in Boston, USA. Ad26.COV2.S was a replication-incompetent adenovirus type 26 vector that expressed a prefusion-stabilized SARS-CoV-2 spike protein derived from the original Wuhan strain. The immunoSEQ Assay was the method used to sequence TCRbeta CDR3 regions. After extraction, genomic DNA underwent amplification by bias-controlled multiplex PCR, followed by high-throughput sequencing. The study's processing was this. Collapsing and filtering of sequences were performed to quantify the absolute abundance of each unique TCRbeta CDR3 region. T cell fraction was estimated by normalizing TCRbeta template counts to usable DNA, with usable DNA measured through amplification of reference genes found in all nucleated cells. Repertoire TCRs were annotated as SARS-CoV-2-specific by exact matching of V gene, CDR3 amino acid sequence and J gene to a known reactive TCR set. The reference SARS-CoV-2 TCR set was derived from MIRA and filtered for enrichment in COVID-19-positive ImmuneCODE repertoires, a step that removed public or cross-reactive TCRs. Using the MIRA antigens, annotated TCRs were further analysed by specific ORF or by position within an ORF. Breadth was defined as annotated unique rearrangements over total unique productive rearrangements; depth was the summed frequency of those rearrangements. Two-sided Wilcoxon rank-sum tests were used to compare TCR breadth between groups. Sourced from immuneACCESS, this table was stored by TCRdb with only in-frame sequences that have V and J called. A share of the clones is absent; for the studies checked, an unresolved V gene accounts for under half, and the remainder has no known explanation. V and J calls and clone size are given by that table; D and trimming were obtained from the DNA. This sample lists approximately 350,000 clones; roughly 80% were detected once. The ten largest clones add up to around 7% of the sample.

This chain joins TRBV11-2 to TRBJ2-2; no D gene is confidently identified. The sequencing used peripheral blood, collected in a trial of Ad26.COV2.S vaccine versus placebo. The source is a person aged 18-65 years who received the Ad26.COV2.S COVID-19 vaccine or a placebo. The CDR3 reads as follows: CASSPRLDTGELFF. The nucleotide sequence reads TGTGCCAGCAGCCCGCGTCTCGATACCGGGGAGCTGTTTTTT.